This T cell receptor (beta chain) was sequenced for a study of OX40 agonist ivuxolimab in advanced cancers. Study-wide context: Earlier anti-PD-1, anti-PD-L1 or anti-CTLA-4 therapy was permitted; less than 50% had received some.

CDR3 length: 14 amino acids. Germline V CDR1 and CDR2: SGHRS, YFSETQ. The germline V and J ends were trimmed by 0 bases and 4 bases, with 7 bases remaining between them. Here immunoSEQ multiplex PCR was the method, and the copy in TCRdb shows in-frame clones only, minus some. Of 30,000 to 40,000 clones in the sample, roughly 80% were seen once. The study, taken as a whole, reports: Within 6 weeks, CD4+ and CD8+ blood T cells expanded clonally at 0.1 to 3.0 mg/kg. Antigen specificity remained undetermined for the expanded peripheral T cells.

As for this clone: Its antigen is not known.

This receptor was taken from an adult with an advanced solid tumor such as melanoma, head and neck, liver or kidney cancer. Sequenced here: CD4+ or CD8+ T cells sorted from blood, sampled in a trial of the OX40 agonist ivuxolimab. This chain uses TRBV5-1 with TRBJ1-4; D perhaps matches TRBD1 (6 bases). This CDR3 is CASSLGQVNEKLFF. CDR3 sequence (DNA): TGCGCCAGCAGCTTGGGACAGGTTAATGAAAAACTGTTTTTT.